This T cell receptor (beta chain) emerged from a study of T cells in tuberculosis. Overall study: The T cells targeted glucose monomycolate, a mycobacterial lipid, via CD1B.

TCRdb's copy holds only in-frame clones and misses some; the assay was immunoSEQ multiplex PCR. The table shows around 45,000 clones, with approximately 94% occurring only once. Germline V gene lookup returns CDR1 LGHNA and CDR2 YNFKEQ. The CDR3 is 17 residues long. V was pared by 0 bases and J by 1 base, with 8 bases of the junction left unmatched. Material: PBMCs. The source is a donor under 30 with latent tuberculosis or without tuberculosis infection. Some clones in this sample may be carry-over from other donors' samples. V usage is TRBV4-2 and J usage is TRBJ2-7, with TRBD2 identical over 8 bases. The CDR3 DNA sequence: TGTGCCAGCAGCCAAGACGGGGGGGCTATGATTTCCTACGAGCAGTACTTC. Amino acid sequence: CASSQDGGAMISYEQYF.